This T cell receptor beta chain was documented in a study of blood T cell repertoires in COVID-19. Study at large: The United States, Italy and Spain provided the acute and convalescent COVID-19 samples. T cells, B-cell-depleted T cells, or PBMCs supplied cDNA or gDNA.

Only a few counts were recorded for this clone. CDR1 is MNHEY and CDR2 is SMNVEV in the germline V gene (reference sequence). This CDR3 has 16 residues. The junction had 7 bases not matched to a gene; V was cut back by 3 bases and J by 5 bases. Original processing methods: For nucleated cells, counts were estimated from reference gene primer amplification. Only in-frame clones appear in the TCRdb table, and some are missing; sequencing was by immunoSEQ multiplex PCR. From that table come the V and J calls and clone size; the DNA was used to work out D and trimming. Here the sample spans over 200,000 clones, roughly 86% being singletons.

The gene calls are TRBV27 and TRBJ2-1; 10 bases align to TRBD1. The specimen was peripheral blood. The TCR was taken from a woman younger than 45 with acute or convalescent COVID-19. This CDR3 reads CASSFRGGTGDNEQFF. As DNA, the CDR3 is TGTGCCAGCAGTTTTAGGGGGGGGACAGGGGACAATGAGCAGTTCTTC.